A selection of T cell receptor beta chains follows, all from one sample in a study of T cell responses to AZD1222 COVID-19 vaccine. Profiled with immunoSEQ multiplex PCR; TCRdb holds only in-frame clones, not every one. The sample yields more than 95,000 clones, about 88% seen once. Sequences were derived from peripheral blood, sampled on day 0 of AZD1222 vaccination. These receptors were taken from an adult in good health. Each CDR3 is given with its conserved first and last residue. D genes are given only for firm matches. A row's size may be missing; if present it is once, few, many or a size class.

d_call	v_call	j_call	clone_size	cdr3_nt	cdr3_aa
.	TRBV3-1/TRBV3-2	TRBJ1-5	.	TGTGCCAGCAGCCAAGGCAGAAATAGCAATCAGCCCCAGCATTTT	CASSQGRNSNQPQHF
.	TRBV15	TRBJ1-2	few	TGTGCCACCAGCAGAGATGTATCCGCTAACTATGGCTACACCTTC	CATSRDVSANYGYTF
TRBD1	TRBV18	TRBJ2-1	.	TGTGCCAGCTCACCACCGAGCCAGGGGGCGTTCAATGAGCAGTTCTTC	CASSPPSQGAFNEQFF
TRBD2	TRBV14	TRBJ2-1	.	TGTGCCAGCAGCCTCCTAGCGGGAGGTTATAATGAGCAGTTCTTC	CASSLLAGGYNEQFF
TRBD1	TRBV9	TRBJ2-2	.	TGTGCCAGCAGCCCTCAGACAGGGGGCATCGGGGAGCTGTTTTTT	CASSPQTGGIGELFF
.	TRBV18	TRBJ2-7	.	TGTGCCAGCTCACCAAGCACAGGGTGGGGCGAGCAGTACTTC	CASSPSTGWGEQYF
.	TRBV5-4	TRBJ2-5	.	TGTGCCAGCAGCTTGCAAGGGAGTGAAGAGACCCAGTACTTC	CASSLQGSEETQYF
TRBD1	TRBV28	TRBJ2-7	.	TGTGCCAGCAGTCGTGGACAGGGGAGCGACGAGCAGTACTTC	CASSRGQGSDEQYF
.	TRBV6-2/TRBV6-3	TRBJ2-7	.	TGTGCCAGCAGTTGGACGAGCATCTACGAGCAGTACTTC	CASSWTSIYEQYF
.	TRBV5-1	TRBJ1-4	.	TGCGCCAGCAGCTTGGGGGCAGGGTCGGGGAGAACTAATGAAAAACTGTTTTTT	CASSLGAGSGRTNEKLFF
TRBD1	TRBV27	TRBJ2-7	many	TGTGCCAGCAGTTTATTTCCGGGACAGACCTACGAGCAGTACTTC	CASSLFPGQTYEQYF
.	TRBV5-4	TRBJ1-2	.	TGTGCCAGCAGCTTGGTGGGGAGCTATGGCTACACCTTC	CASSLVGSYGYTF
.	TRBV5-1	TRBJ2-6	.	TGCGCCAGCAGTGAGGGGTCCGGGGCCAACGTCCTGACTTTC	CASSEGSGANVLTF
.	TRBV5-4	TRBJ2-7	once	TGTGCCAGCAGCTTGGCCACGGGGGTCGAGCAGTACTTC	CASSLATGVEQYF
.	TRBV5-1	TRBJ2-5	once	TGCGCCAGCAGCTTGCCCGACGGACACAACCTGGAGACCCAGTACTTC	CASSLPDGHNLETQYF
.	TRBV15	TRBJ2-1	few	TGTGCCACCAGCAGGGACCAGGGGAGACTAGAGCAGTTCTTC	CATSRDQGRLEQFF
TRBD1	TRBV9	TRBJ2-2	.	TGTGCCAGCAGCGGGGTGACAGGGGCCCTTACCGGGGAGCTGTTTTTT	CASSGVTGALTGELFF
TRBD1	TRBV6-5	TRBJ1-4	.	TGTGCCAGCGGGACAGCCGGGGGAAATGAAAAACTGTTTTTT	CASGTAGGNEKLFF
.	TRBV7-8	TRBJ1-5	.	TGTGCCAGCAGCTTAGCGCAACAGGCGAATAGCAATCAGCCCCAGCATTTT	CASSLAQQANSNQPQHF
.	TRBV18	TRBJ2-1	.	TGTGCCAGCTCCCCATACAGCGGACAGTCTGGTCCCAATGAGCAGTTCTTC	CASSPYSGQSGPNEQFF
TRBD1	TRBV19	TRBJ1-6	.	TGTGCCAGTAGTCCCCTCTTTGCGGGACAGGGATCACCCCTCCACTTT	CASSPLFAGQGSPLHF
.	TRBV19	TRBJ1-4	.	TGTGCCAGTAGCCCCGGTCCCCTGGTTGGGGAAAAACTGTTTTTT	CASSPGPLVGEKLFF
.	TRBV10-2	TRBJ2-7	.	TGCGCCAGCAGTGAGCCGGGAGCCTCCTACGAGCAGTACTTC	CASSEPGASYEQYF
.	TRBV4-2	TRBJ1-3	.	TGTGCCAGCAGCCAAGAATCACTTTCGGGAAACACCATATATTTT	CASSQESLSGNTIYF
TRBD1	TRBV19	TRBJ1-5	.	TGTGCCAGCGGACAGGGGATAAGGCAGCCCCAGCATTTT	CASGQGIRQPQHF
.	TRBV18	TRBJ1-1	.	TGTGCCAGCTCACCACCTGGGTGGGACACTGAAGCTTTCTTT	CASSPPGWDTEAFF
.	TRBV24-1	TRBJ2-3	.	TGTGCCACCAGTGCCGTACGAGCGACAGATACGCAGTATTTT	CATSAVRATDTQYF
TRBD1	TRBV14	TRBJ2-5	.	TGTGCCAGCAGCCAAGGCTGGACAGGGGGGTACCAAGAGACCCAGTACTTC	CASSQGWTGGYQETQYF
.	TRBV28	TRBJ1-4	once	TGTGCCAGCAGCCGACAGTTCTCTGGGGGTGAAAAACTGTTTTTT	CASSRQFSGGEKLFF